This T cell receptor (beta chain) is from a study of blood T cell repertoires in COVID-19. The overall study: T cells, B-cell-depleted T cells, or PBMCs supplied cDNA or gDNA.

The CDR3 contains 14 residues. Trimming left V 0 bases short and J 6 bases short, with 9 bases between. The germline V gene has CDR1 MGHRA and CDR2 YSYEKL. Produced via immunoSEQ multiplex PCR; TCRdb's table is partial and in-frame only. Among roughly 69,000 clones, about 80% were seen once, and the ten largest hold 14%. This clonotype originated in a man aged 55-75 years with COVID-19, enrolled during active disease. The sequenced sample was peripheral blood. The rearrangement links TRBV4-1 to TRBJ1-5; D is undetermined. CDR3: CASSQEFPGQPQHF. The CDR3, as DNA: TGCGCCAGCAGCCAAGAATTTCCAGGTCAGCCCCAGCATTTT.